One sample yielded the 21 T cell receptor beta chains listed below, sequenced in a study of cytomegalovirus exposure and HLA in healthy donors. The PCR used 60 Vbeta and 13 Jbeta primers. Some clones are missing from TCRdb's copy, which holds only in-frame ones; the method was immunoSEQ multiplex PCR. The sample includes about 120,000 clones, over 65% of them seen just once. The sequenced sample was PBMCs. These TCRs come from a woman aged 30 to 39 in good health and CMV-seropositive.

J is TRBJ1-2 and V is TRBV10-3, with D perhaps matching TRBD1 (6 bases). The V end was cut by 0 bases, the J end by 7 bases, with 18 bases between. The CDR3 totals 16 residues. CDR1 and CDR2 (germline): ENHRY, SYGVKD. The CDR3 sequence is CAISESKGRGDGGYTF. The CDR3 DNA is TGTGCCATCAGTGAGTCGAAAGGCAGGGGAGACGGTGGCTACACCTTC.

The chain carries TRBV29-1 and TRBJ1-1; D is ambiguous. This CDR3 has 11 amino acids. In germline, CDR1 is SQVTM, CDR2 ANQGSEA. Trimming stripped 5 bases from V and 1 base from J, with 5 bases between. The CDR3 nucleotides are TGCAGCGTTCGGGGGAACACTGAAGCTTTCTTT. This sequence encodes CSVRGNTEAFF.

CDR3 residues: CASSSELGSSYEQYF. CDR3 nucleotides: TGTGCCAGCAGTTCTGAACTAGGGAGCTCCTACGAGCAGTACTTC. The J gene is TRBJ2-7, the V gene TRBV2; D is possibly TRBD2 (5 bases). Trimming removed 5 bases from V and 0 bases from J, with 14 bases in between. CDR1 is SNHLY and CDR2 is FYNNEI in the germline V gene. This CDR3 has 15 residues. Supplemented by reference TRBV2 and TRBJ2-7, the full variable domain reads EPEVTQTPSHQVTQMGQEVILRCVPISNHLYFYWYRQILGQKVEFLVSFYNNEISEKSEIFDDQFSVERPDGSNFTLKIRSTKLEDSAMYFCASSSELGSSYEQYFGPGTRLTVT.

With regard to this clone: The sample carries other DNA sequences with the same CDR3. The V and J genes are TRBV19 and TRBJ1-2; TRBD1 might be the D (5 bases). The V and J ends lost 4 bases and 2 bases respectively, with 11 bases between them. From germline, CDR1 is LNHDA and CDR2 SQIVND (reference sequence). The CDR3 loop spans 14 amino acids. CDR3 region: CASSRGHSNYGYTF. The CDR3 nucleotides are TGTGCCAGTAGTAGAGGACATTCAAACTATGGCTACACCTTC. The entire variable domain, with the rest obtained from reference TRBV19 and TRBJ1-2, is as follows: DGGITQSPKYLFRKEGQNVTLSCEQNLNHDAMYWYRQDPGQGLRLIYYSQIVNDFQKGDIAEGYSVSREKKESFPLTVTSAQKNPTAFYLCASSRGHSNYGYTFGSGTRLTVV.

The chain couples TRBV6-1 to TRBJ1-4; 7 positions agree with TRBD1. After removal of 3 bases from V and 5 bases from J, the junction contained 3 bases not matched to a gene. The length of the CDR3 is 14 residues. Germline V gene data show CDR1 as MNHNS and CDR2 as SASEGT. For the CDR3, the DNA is TGTGCCAGCAGTGAGACAGGGAGAAATGAAAAACTGTTTTTT. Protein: CASSETGRNEKLFF.

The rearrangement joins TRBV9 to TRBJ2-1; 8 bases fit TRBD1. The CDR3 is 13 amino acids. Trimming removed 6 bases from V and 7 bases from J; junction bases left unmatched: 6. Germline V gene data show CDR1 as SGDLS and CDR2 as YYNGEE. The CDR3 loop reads CASTRTGLNEQFF. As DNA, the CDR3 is TGTGCCAGCACGAGGACAGGGCTAAATGAGCAGTTCTTC.

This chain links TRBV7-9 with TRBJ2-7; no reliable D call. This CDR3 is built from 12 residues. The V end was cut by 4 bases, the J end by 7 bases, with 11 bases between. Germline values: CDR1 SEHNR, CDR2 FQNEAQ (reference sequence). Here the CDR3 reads CASSSTVTEQYF. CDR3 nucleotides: TGTGCCAGCAGCTCGACTGTGACTGAGCAGTACTTC.

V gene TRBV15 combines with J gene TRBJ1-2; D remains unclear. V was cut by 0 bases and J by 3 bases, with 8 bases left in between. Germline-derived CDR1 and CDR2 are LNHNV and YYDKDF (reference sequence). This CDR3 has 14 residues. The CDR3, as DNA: TGTGCCACCAGCAGAGATAGAACGGACTATGGCTACACCTTC. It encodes CATSRDRTDYGYTF.

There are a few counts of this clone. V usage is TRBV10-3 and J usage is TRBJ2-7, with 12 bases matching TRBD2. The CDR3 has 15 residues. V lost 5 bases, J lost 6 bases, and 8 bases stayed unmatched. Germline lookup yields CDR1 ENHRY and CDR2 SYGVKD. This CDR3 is CAISPRLAGAFEQYF. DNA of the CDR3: TGTGCCATCAGTCCTAGACTAGCGGGGGCGTTCGAGCAGTACTTC.

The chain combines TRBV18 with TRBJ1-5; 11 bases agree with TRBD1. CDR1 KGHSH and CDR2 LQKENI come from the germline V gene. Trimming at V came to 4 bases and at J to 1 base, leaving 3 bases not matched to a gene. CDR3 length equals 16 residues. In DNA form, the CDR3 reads TGTGCCAGCTCACTCGGACAGGGGGCGAGCAATCAGCCCCAGCATTTT. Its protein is CASSLGQGASNQPQHF.

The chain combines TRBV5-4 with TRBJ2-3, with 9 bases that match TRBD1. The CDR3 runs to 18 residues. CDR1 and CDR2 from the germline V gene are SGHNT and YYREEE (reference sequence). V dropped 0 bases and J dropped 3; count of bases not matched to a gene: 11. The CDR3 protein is CASSLDGTGRIPTDTQYF. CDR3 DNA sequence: TGTGCCAGCAGCTTGGATGGGACAGGGAGAATTCCAACAGATACGCAGTATTTT.

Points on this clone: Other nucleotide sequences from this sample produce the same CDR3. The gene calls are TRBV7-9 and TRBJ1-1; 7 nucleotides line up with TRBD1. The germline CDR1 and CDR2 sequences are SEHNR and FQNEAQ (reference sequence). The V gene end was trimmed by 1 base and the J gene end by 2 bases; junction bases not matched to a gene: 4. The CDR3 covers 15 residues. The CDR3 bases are TGTGCCAGCAGCTTAGTCACAGGGGTAAACACTGAAGCTTTCTTT. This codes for CASSLVTGVNTEAFF. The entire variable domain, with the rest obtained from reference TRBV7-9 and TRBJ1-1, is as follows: DTGVSQNPRHKITKRGQNVTFRCDPISEHNRLYWYRQTLGQGPEFLTYFQNEAQLEKSRLLSDRFSAERPKGSFSTLEIQRTEQGDSAMYLCASSLVTGVNTEAFFGQGTRLTVV.

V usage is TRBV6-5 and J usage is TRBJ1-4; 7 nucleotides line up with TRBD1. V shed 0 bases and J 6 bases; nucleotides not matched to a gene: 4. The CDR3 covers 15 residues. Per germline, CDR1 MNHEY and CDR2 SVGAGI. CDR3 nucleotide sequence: TGTGCCAGCAGTTACTCAGGGGGCGCGGATGAAAAACTGTTTTTT. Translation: CASSYSGGADEKLFF.

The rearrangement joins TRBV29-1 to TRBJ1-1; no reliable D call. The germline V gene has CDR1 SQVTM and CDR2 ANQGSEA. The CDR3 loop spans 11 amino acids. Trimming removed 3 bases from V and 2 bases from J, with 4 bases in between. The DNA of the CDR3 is TGCAGCGTTGATCGTAACACTGAAGCTTTCTTT. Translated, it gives CSVDRNTEAFF.

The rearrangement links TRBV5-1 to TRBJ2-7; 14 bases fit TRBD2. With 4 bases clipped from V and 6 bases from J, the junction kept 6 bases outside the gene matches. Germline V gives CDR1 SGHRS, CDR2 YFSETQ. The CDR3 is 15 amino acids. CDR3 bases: TGCGCCAGCAGCCCGGGACTAGCGGGGGTTGGCGAGCAGTACTTC. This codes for CASSPGLAGVGEQYF.

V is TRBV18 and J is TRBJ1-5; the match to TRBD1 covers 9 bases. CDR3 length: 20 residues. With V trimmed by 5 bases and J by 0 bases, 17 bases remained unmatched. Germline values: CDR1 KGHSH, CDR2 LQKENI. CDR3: CASSSFPRQGGINSNQPQHF. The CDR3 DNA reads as TGTGCCAGCTCATCGTTTCCCCGACAGGGGGGGATCAATAGCAATCAGCCCCAGCATTTT.

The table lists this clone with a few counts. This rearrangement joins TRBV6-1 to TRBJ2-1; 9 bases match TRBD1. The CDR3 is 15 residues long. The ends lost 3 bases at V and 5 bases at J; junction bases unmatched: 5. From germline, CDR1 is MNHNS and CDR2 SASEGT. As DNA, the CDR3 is TGTGCCAGCAGTGATGGGACAGGGCTGAACAATGAGCAGTTCTTC. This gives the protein CASSDGTGLNNEQFF.

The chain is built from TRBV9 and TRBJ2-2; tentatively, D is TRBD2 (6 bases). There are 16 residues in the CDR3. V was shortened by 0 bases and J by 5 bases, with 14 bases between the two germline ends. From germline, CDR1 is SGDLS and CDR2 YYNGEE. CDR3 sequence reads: CASSVGGRTYTGELFF. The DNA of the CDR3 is TGTGCCAGCAGCGTAGGGGGGAGGACCTATACCGGGGAGCTGTTTTTT.

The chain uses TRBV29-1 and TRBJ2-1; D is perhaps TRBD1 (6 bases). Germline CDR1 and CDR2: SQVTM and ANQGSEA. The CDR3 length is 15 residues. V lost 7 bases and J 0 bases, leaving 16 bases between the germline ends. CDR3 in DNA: TGCAGCGCAGCAGGGGTCTGGAGCTCCTACAATGAGCAGTTCTTC. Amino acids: CSAAGVWSSYNEQFF.

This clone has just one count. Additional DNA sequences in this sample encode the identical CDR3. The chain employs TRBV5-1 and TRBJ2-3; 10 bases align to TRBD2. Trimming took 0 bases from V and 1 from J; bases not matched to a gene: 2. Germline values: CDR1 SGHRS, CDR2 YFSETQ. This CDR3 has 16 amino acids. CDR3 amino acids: CASSLVGTSGTDTQYF. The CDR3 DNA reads TGCGCCAGCAGCTTGGTTGGGACTAGCGGCACAGATACGCAGTATTTT.

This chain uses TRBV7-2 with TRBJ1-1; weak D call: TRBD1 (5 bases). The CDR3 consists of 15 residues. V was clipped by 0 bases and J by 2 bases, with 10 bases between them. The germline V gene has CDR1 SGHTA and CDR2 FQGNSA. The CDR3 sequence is CASSLAQAKNTEAFF. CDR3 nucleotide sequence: TGTGCCAGCAGCTTAGCACAGGCGAAAAACACTGAAGCTTTCTTT.